This TCR beta chain was observed in a study of regulatory T cells in long-lasting Graves disease. Background on the study: Antithyroid drugs had been taken by newly diagnosed Graves' patients for under 3 months.

Regarding time point: newly diagnosed GD, antithyroid drugs for less than 3 months. Isolated PBMC RNA provided the starting material for the TCR library. An endocrinology department in Xi'an, China, recruited the patients. Trimming cost V 6 bases and J 10 bases; bases outside gene matches: 11. Germline V gene sequence: CDR1 MNHNS, CDR2 SASEGT. This CDR3 contains 14 residues. Sequencing libraries for TCR beta were prepared with iRepertoire HTBI primers and Arm-PCR of CDR3 regions. TCRdb passed the multiplex PCR reads through MiXCR, listing each CDR3 protein once. This table has about 220,000 distinct CDR3 sequences, around 17% appearing once. This clonotype was seen repeatedly, ten times or more.

The sequence was obtained from a female donor with Graves disease. The J gene is TRBJ1-1, the V gene TRBV6-1, with TRBD1 matching 10 bases. Here the sequenced sample was peripheral blood mononuclear cells (PBMCs), taken at new diagnosis, from a patient treated with antithyroid drugs. The CDR3 is CASRTGRTGGRAFF. CDR3 nucleotides: TGTGCCAGCAGGACCGGTCGGACAGGGGGAAGAGCTTTCTTT.